One sample yielded the 15 T cell receptor beta chains listed below, sequenced in a study of T cell repertoires in cytomegalovirus infection. One entry per CDR3 protein, called by TCRdb with MiXCR from the reads. In the table there are around 85,000 distinct CDR3 sequences, more than 40% of which are singletons. These TCRs' antigens remain unknown. The sequenced sample was CD8+ T cells from cultured PBMCs, obtained from culture after CMV antigen stimulation. The receptors were gathered from a human donor in good health (CMV status not recorded). Some clones in this sample may be carry-over from other donors' samples.

The chain has TRBV7-6 and TRBJ1-2; no reliable D call. The germline V gene encodes CDR1 SGHVS and CDR2 FNYEAQ. The CDR3 length is 11 residues. V was shortened by 0 bases and J by 8 bases, with 4 bases between the two germline ends. As DNA, the CDR3 is TGTGCCAGCAGCTTAGCAGGGGGCTACACCTTC. Translated, it gives CASSLAGGYTF. Filled out from reference TRBV7-6 and TRBJ1-2, the complete variable domain reads GAGVSQSPRYKVTKRGQDVALRCDPISGHVSLYWYRQALGQGPEFLTYFNYEAQQDKSGLPNDRFSAERPEGSISTLTIQRTEQRDSAMYRCASSLAGGYTFGSGTRLTVV.

This clonotype was observed a handful of times. V is TRBV4-1 and J is TRBJ2-7; TRBD1 aligns across 9 bases. The trim removed 1 base at V and 3 bases at J, leaving 4 bases unmatched. Germline CDR1 is MGHRA and CDR2 is YSYEKL. There are 15 residues in the CDR3. The CDR3 DNA sequence: TGCGCCAGCAGCCAAGGGGACAGGGTAATCTACGAGCAGTACTTC. Protein: CASSQGDRVIYEQYF.

This clonotype was counted only a few times. The gene calls are TRBV7-2 and TRBJ2-2; D unresolved. The length of the CDR3 is 15 residues. CDR1 SGHTA and CDR2 FQGNSA come from the germline V gene. Trimming pared 5 bases from V and 0 bases from J, leaving 10 bases between. The CDR3 region has the DNA TGTGCCAGCAGCCCCCCAAGGGCGAACACCGGGGAGCTGTTTTTT. Translation gives CASSPPRANTGELFF.

The chain combines TRBV9 with TRBJ1-4; D is undetermined. This CDR3 has 16 amino acids. Germline V lookup: CDR1 SGDLS, CDR2 YYNGEE. Trimming shortened V by 0 bases and J by 0 bases, and 9 bases separated the two germline ends. The CDR3 spells CASSVGGGATNEKLFF. The DNA of the CDR3 is TGTGCCAGCAGCGTAGGCGGAGGAGCAACTAATGAAAAACTGTTTTTT.

The chain uses TRBV28 and TRBJ1-6; perhaps TRBD1 as D (5 bases). The CDR3 has 14 residues. V shed 7 bases and J shed 8 bases, with 15 bases lying between them. CDR1 MDHEN and CDR2 SYDVKM come from the germline V gene. CDR3 region: CASTGPGWDSPLHF. CDR3 nucleotide sequence: TGTGCCAGCACAGGGCCTGGCTGGGATTCACCCCTCCACTTT.

The CDR3 sequence is CASSYGSRNTEAFF. The CDR3 nucleotides read TGTGCCAGCAGCTATGGCAGCCGGAACACTGAAGCTTTCTTT. J is TRBJ1-1 and V is TRBV7-8; D call uncertain. V was pared by 4 bases and J by 1 base, with 10 bases between. This CDR3 comprises 14 residues. Germline CDR1 is SGHVS and CDR2 is FQNEAQ.

The gene calls are TRBV10-3 and TRBJ2-1; TRBD2 aligns across 15 bases. Germline CDR1 reads ENHRY; CDR2 reads SYGVKD. The CDR3 has 18 amino acids. The trim removed 7 bases at V and 0 bases at J, leaving 7 bases unmatched. CDR3 sequence: CAINIGLAGGSSYNEQFF. The CDR3 nucleotides are TGTGCCATCAACATCGGACTAGCGGGAGGGAGCTCCTACAATGAGCAGTTCTTC.

The gene calls are TRBV7-6 and TRBJ1-5; weak D call: TRBD1 (5 bases). V was pared by 3 bases and J by 4 bases, with 16 bases between. Per germline, CDR1 SGHVS and CDR2 FNYEAQ. CDR3 size: 16 residues. CDR3 DNA sequence: TGTGCCAGCAGCTTCGTGACCGGGACGGCAAATCAGCCCCAGCATTTT. Protein: CASSFVTGTANQPQHF.

In its sample, this clonotype was seen a few times. V gene TRBV27 combines with J gene TRBJ1-3; 7 nucleotides align to TRBD1. The length of the CDR3 is 14 residues. CDR1 MNHEY and CDR2 SMNVEV come from the germline V gene (reference sequence). V was clipped by 6 bases and J by 3 bases; unmatched bases: 5. DNA of the CDR3: TGTGCCAGCAGGACCGGGACAGATGGAAACACCATATATTTT. This gives the protein CASRTGTDGNTIYF.

J is TRBJ2-7 and V is TRBV20-1, with 8 bases aligning to TRBD2. After removal of 8 bases from V and 6 bases from J, the junction contained 18 bases not matched to a gene. The germline V gene encodes CDR1 DFQATT and CDR2 SNEGSKA (reference sequence). This CDR3 region has 15 residues. CDR3 nucleotide sequence: TGCAGTACCCGGAGCCCCGGGACTAGTTCGTCCGAGCAGTACTTC. It yields the protein CSTRSPGTSSSEQYF.

The CDR3 nucleotides read TGTGCCAGCAGCTCCCTCGGCCTAGCAATAGAGACCCAGTACTTC. As protein: CASSSLGLAIETQYF. The rearrangement uses TRBV11-2 and TRBJ2-5; D perhaps matches TRBD2 (5 bases). The CDR3 loop spans 15 amino acids. Germline V gives CDR1 SGHAT, CDR2 FQNNGV. Trimming removed 4 bases from V and 4 bases from J, with 16 bases in between.

V gene TRBV6-5 combines with J gene TRBJ1-1; D may be TRBD1 (5 bases). The length of the CDR3 is 14 residues. Between the trimmed V and J ends, which lost 3 bases and 4 bases, there was a span of 12 bases. Looked up from germline, CDR1 is MNHEY and CDR2 is SVGAGI. CDR3 bases: TGTGCCAGCAGTTATTCGGGGCCCAGCACTGAAGCTTTCTTT. The encoded protein is CASSYSGPSTEAFF.

The genes are TRBV13 and TRBJ1-1, with 11 nucleotides matching TRBD1. The CDR3 extends over 17 amino acids. Germline V lookup: CDR1 PRHDT, CDR2 FYEKMQ (reference sequence). With V trimmed by 5 bases and J by 0 bases, 8 bases remained unmatched. CDR3 bases: TGTGCCAGCAGCCAGATTTGGACAGGGGGCATGAACACTGAAGCTTTCTTT. This translates into CASSQIWTGGMNTEAFF.

This clonotype turned up a few times. The chain employs TRBV12-3 or TRBV12-4 and TRBJ1-5; D is perhaps TRBD1 (5 bases). The ends were cut back, 3 bases at V and 2 bases at J, with 14 bases in the middle. The CDR3 runs 16 residues. Here the CDR3 DNA reads TGTGCCAGCAGTTTGATGGGAGGGGCGCGCAATCAGCCCCAGCATTTT. The encoded protein is CASSLMGGARNQPQHF.

V gene TRBV6-6 combines with J gene TRBJ1-2, with TRBD1 matching over 9 bases. Germline V gene data show CDR1 as MNHNY and CDR2 as SVGAGI (reference sequence). CDR3 length equals 13 residues. V lost 8 bases and J lost 8; bases outside the gene matches: 9. The CDR3: CASVPPDRGGYTF. The CDR3 coding sequence is TGTGCCAGCGTTCCCCCTGACAGGGGGGGCTACACCTTC.